This entry describes one T cell receptor (beta chain). The sample comes from a study of blood T cell repertoires in COVID-19. Study-wide context: From T cells, B-cell-depleted T cells, or PBMCs came the material, which was cDNA or gDNA.

In the authors' workflow: Amplification from reference gene primers served as the basis for estimated nucleated cell counts. The protocol was immunoSEQ multiplex PCR, while the TCRdb copy is restricted to in-frame clones and leaves out a portion. V and J calls and clone size come straight from that table; D and trimming were deduced from the DNA. The top ten clones hold under 3.5% of a sample with roughly 120,000 clones, around 85% of them seen once. Germline trimming cut 3 bases from V and 2 bases from J; bases unmatched to any gene: 2. Germline V gene lookup returns CDR1 SGHDN and CDR2 FVKESK. This CDR3 contains 14 residues.

Sequenced input: peripheral blood. The chain links TRBV14 to TRBJ2-3, with TRBD1 matching over 7 bases. This clonotype was sampled from a woman aged 80 or over with COVID-19, enrolled during active disease. In DNA form, the CDR3 reads TGTGCCAGCAGCCAGGGACAGATCACAGATACGCAGTATTTT. Translating gives CASSQGQITDTQYF.